This T cell receptor (beta chain) stems from a study of blood T cell repertoires in COVID-19. Study context: Researchers got acute and convalescent COVID-19 samples from the United States, Italy and Spain. T cells, B-cell-depleted T cells, or PBMCs provided the cDNA or gDNA that served as material.

In the study's own analysis: For nucleated cells, counts were estimated from reference gene primer amplification. Data came from immunoSEQ multiplex PCR; TCRdb stores just in-frame clones and leaves some out. Clone size and the V and J calls come from that table; the DNA yielded D and trimming. The sample includes under 100,000 clones, about 83% of them seen just once. The CDR3 has 14 amino acids. Germline CDR1 and CDR2: SGHAT and FQNNGV. J was trimmed by 5 bases and V by 4 bases; bases with no gene match: 3. This clone was seen a handful of times. Sequenced input: peripheral blood. The rearrangement links TRBV11-2 to TRBJ1-5; the match to TRBD1 covers 9 bases. This receptor was identified in a woman aged 70-85 years with acute or convalescent COVID-19. CDR3 sequence reads: CASSSGQGHQPQHF. CDR3 coding DNA: TGTGCCAGCAGCTCCGGACAGGGGCATCAGCCCCAGCATTTT.